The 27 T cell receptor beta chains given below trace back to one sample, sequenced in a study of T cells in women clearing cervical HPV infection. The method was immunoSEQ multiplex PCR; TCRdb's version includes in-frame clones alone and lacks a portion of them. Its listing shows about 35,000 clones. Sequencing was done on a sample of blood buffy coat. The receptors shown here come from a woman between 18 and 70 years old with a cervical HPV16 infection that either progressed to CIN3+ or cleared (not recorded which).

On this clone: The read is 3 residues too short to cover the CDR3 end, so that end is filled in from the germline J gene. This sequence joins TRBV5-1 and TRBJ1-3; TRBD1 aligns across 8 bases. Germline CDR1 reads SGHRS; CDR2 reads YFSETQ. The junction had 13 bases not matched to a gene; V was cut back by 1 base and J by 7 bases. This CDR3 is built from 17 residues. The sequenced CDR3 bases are TGCGCCAGCAGCTTGTCCCCCACCGACAGGGGTGCCAACACC. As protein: CASSLSPTDRGANT. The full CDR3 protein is CASSLSPTDRGANTIYF.

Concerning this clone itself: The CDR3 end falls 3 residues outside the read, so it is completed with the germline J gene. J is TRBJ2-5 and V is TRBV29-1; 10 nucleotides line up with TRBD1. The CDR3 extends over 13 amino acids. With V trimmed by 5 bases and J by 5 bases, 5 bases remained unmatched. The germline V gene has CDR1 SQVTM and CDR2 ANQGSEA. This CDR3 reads CSVRTGGSETQYF. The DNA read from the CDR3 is TGCAGCGTTCGGACAGGGGGATCGGAGACC.

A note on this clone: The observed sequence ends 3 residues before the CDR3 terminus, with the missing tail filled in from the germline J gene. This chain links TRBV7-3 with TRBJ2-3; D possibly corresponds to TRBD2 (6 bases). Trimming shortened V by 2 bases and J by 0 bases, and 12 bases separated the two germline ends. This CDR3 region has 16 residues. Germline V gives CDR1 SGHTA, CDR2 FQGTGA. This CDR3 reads CASSLFGGDSTDTQYF. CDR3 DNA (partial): TGTGCCAGCAGCTTATTTGGAGGGGATAGCACAGATACG.

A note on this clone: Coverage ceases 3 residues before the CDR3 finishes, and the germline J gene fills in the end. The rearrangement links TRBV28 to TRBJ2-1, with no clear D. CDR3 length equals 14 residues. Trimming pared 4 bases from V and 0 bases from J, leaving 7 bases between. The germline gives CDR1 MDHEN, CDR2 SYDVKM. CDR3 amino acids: CASSSASSYNEQFF. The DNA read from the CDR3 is TGTGCCAGCAGTTCTGCGAGCTCCTACAATGAG.

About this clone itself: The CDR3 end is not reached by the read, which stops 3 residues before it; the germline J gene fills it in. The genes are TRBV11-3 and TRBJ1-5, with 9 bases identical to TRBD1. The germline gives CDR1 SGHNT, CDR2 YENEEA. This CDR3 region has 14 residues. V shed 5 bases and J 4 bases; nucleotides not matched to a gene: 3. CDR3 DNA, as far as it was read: TGTGCCAGCAGCGGGGACAGGGAAAATCAGCCC. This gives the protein CASSGDRENQP. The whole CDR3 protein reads CASSGDRENQPQHF.

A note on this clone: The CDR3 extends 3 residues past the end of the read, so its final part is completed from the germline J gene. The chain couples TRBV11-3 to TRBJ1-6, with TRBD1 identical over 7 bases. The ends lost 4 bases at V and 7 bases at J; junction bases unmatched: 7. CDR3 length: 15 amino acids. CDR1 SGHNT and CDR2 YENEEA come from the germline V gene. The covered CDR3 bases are TGTGCCAGCAGCTACCGGACAGGAACGAATTCACCC. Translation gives CASSYRTGTNSP. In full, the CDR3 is CASSYRTGTNSPLHF.

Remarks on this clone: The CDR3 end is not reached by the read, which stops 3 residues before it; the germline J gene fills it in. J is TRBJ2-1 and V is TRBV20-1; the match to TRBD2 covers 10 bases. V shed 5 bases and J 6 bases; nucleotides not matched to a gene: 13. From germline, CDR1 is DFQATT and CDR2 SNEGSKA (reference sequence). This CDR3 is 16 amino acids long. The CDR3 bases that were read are TGCAGTGCTTATCCGGGACTAGCGATTAACTTCAATGAG. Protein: CSAYPGLAINFNE. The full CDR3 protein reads CSAYPGLAINFNEQFF.

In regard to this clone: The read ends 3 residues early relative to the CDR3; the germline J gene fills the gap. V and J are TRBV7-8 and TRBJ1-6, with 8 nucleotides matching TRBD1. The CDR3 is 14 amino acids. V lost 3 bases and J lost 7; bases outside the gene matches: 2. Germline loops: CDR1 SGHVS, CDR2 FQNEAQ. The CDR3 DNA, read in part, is TGTGCCAGCAGCTTTGGACAGGGAAATTCACCC. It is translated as CASSFGQGNSP. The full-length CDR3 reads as CASSFGQGNSPLHF.

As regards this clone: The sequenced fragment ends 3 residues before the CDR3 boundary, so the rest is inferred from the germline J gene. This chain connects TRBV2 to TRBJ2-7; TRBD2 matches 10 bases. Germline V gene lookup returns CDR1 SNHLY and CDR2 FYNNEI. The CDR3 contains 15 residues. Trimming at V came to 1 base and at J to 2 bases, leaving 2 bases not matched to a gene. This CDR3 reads CASSEGTSGPYEQYF. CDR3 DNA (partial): TGTGCCAGCAGTGAAGGGACTAGCGGCCCCTACGAG.

CDR3 bases read: TGTGCCTGGAGTGTAGGGGCGTCGGGACAGATATCCTACGAG. As protein: CAWSVGASGQISYE. The full CDR3 protein is CAWSVGASGQISYEQYF. The chain links TRBV30 to TRBJ2-7; 7 nucleotides align to TRBD1. The CDR3 is cut off 3 residues early in the read; its end comes from the germline J gene. There are 17 residues in the CDR3. The junction had 12 bases not matched to a gene; V was cut back by 0 bases and J by 1 base. The germline V gene has CDR1 GTSNPN and CDR2 SVGIG (reference sequence).

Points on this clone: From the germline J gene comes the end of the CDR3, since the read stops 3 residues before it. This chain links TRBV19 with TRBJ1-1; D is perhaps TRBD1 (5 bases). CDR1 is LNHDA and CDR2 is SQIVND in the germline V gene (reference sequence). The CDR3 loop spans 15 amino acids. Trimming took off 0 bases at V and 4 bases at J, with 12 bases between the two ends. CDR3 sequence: CASSIDSGPGTEAFF. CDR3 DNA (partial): TGTGCCAGTAGTATAGATTCAGGGCCGGGCACTGAA.

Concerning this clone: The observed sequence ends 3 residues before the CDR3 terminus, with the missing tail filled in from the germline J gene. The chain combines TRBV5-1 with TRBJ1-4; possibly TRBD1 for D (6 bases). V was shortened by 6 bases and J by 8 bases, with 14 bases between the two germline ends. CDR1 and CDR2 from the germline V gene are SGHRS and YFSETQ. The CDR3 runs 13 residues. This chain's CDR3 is CASTPTGREKLFF. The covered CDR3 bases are TGCGCCAGCACGCCGACAGGAAGGGAAAAA.

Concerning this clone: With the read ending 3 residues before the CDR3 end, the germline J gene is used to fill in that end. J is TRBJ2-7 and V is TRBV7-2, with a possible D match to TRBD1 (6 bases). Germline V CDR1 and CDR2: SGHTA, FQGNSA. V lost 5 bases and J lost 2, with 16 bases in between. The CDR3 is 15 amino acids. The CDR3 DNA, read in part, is TGTGCCAGCAGCCGTAATCCGACAGGACCCTACGAG. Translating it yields CASSRNPTGPYE. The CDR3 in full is CASSRNPTGPYEQYF.

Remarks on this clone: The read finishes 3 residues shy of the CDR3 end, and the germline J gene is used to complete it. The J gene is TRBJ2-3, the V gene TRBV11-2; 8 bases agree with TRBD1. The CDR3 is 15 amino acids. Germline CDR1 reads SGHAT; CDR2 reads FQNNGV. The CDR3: CASSPRPTGEETQYF. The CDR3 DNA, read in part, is TGTGCCAGCAGCCCCCGACCGACAGGGGAAGAGACG.

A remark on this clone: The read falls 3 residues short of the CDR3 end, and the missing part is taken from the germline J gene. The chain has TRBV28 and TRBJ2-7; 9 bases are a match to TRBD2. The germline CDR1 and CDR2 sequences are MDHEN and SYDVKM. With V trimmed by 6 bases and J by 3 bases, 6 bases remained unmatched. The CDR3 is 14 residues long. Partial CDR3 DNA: TGTGCCAGCAGGGCTAGCGGGATTCGCTACGAG. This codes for CASRASGIRYE. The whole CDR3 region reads CASRASGIRYEQYF.

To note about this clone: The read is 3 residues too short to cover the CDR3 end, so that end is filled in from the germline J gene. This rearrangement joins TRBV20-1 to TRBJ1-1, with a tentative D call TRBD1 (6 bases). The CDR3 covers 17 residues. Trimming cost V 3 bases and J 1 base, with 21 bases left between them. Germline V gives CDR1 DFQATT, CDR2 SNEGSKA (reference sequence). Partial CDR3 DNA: TGCAGTGCTAGGGTACAGGGTTATTCCCCGACGAACACTGAA. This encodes CSARVQGYSPTNTE. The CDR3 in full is CSARVQGYSPTNTEAFF.

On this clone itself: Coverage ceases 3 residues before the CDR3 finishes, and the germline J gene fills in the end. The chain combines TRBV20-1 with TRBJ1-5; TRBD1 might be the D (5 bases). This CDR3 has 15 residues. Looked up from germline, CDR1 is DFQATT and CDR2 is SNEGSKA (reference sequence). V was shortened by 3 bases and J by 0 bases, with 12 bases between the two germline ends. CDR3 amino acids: CSARGGPNSNQPQHF. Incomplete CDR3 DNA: TGCAGTGCTAGGGGGGGACCGAATAGCAATCAGCCC.

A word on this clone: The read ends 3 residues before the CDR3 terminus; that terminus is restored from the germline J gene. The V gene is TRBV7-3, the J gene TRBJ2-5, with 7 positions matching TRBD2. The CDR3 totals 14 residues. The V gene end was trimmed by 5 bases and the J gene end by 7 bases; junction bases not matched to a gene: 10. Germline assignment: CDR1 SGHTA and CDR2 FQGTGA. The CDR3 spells CASSPQLGGGTQYF. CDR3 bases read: TGTGCCAGCAGCCCCCAGTTAGGCGGGGGGACC.

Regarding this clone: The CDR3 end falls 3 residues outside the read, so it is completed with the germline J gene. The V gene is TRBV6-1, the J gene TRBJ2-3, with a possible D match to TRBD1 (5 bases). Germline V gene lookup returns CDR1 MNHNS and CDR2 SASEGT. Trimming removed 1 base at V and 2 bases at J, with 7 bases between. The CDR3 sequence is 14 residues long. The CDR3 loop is CASSEVGPTDTQYF. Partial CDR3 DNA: TGTGCCAGCAGTGAAGTGGGGCCCACAGATACG.

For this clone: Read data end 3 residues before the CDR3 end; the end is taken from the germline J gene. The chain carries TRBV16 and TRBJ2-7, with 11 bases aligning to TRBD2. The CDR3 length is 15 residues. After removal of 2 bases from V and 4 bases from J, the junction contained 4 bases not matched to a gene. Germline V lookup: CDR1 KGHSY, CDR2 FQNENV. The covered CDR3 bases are TGTGCCAGCAGCCAACCGTCTAGCGGGGGGTACGAG. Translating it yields CASSQPSSGGYE. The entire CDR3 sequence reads CASSQPSSGGYEQYF. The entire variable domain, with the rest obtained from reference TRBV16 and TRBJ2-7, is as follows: GEEVAQTPKHLVRGEGQKAKLYCAPIKGHSYVFWYQQVLKNEFKFLISFQNENVFDETGMPKERFSAKCLPNSPCSLEIQATKLEDSAVYFCASSQPSSGGYEQYFGPGTRLTVT.

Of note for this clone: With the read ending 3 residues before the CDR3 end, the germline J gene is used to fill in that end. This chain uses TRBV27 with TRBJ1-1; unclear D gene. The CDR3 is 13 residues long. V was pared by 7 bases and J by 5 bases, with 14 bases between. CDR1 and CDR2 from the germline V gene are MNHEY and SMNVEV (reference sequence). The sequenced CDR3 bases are TGTGCCAGCATGGCAGTTGAACAGACTGAA. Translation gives CASMAVEQTE. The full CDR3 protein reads CASMAVEQTEAFF.

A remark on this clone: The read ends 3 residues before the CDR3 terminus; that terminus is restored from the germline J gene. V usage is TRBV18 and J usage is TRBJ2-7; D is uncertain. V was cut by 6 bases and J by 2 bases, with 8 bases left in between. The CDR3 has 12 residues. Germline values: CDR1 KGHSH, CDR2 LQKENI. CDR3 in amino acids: CASSSQTYEQYF. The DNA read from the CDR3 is TGTGCCAGCTCGTCACAGACCTACGAG. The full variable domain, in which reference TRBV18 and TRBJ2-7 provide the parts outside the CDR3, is NAGVMQNPRHLVRRRGQEARLRCSPMKGHSHVYWYRQLPEEGLKFMVYLQKENIIDESGMPKERFSAEFPKEGPSILRIQQVVRGDSAAYFCASSSQTYEQYFGPGTRLTVT.

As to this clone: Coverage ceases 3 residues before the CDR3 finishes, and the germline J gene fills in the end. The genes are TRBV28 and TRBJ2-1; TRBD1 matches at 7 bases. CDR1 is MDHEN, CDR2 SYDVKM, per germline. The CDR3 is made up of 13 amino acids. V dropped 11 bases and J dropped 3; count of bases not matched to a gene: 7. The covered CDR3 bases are TGTGCCTCACAGGGGAAAAACTACAATGAG. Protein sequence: CASQGKNYNE. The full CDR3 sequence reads CASQGKNYNEQFF.

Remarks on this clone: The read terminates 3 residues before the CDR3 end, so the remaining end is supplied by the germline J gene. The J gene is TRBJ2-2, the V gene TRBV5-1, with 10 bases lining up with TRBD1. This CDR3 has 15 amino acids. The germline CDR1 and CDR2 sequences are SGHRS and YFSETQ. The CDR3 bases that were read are TGCGCCAGCAGCAAGGAAGGACAGGGGGGTGAAAAG. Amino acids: CASSKEGQGGEK. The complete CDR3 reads CASSKEGQGGEKLFF.

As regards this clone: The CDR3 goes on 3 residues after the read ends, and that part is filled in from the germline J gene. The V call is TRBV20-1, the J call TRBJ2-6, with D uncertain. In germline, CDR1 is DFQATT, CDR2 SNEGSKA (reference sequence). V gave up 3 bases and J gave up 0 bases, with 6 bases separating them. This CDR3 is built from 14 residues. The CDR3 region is CSASLASGANVLTF. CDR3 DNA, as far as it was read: TGCAGTGCTAGCTTGGCCTCTGGGGCCAACGTC.

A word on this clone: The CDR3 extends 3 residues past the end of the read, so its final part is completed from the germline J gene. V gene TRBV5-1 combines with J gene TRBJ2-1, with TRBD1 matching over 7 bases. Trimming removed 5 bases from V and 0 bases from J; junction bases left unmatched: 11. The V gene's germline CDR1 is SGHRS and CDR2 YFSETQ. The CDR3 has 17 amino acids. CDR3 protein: CASRLNRGSSSYNEQFF. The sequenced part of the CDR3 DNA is TGCGCCAGCAGACTCAACAGGGGCTCGAGCTCCTACAATGAG.

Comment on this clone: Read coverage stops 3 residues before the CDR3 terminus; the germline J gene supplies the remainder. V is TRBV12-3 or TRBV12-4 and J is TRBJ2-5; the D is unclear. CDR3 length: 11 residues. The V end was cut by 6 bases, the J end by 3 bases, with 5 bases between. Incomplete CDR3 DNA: TGTGCCAGCAGGATAGAAGAGACC. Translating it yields CASRIEET. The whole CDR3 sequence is CASRIEETQYF.